The sample holds a few counts of the clone carrying this T cell receptor beta chain. Its antigen is unknown. Germline V CDR1 and CDR2: SNHLY, FYNNEI. CDR3 length: 16 amino acids. The V and J ends lost 5 bases and 0 bases respectively, with 14 bases between them. This record comes from a study of OX40 agonist ivuxolimab in advanced cancers. Study-level background: Patients took ivuxolimab, an agonistic anti-OX40 (CD134) antibody. Findings of the study overall: In CD8+ T cells, expanded clones were on average more numerous than in CD4+.

The table came from immunoSEQ multiplex PCR; TCRdb's copy has only in-frame clones and leaves some out. The repertoire consists of tens of thousands of clones, with more than 70% occurring once and the leading ten covering 4.5% to 5.5%. The sequence was obtained from an adult with an advanced solid tumor such as melanoma, head and neck, liver or kidney cancer. This chain connects TRBV2 to TRBJ1-5; D might be TRBD1 (5 bases). The material sequenced was CD4+ or CD8+ T cells sorted from blood, taken in a trial of the OX40 agonist ivuxolimab. The CDR3 nucleotides read TGTGCCAGCAGTCGTCGACAGTTCAATAGCAATCAGCCCCAGCATTTT. Protein product: CASSRRQFNSNQPQHF.